This T cell receptor (beta chain) was obtained from a study of neurological immune-mediated disorders. The making of cDNA relied on 5'RACE with 10-nucleotide random UMIs. TCRdb re-called the 5' RACE reads with MiXCR, one entry per CDR3 protein. The table includes about 38,000 distinct CDR3 sequences, 4.8% detected once. This clonotype was seen many times. Sequencing used CD4+ T cells from blood. This TCR was recovered from a man younger than 35 in good health.

The CDR3: CSARTSGVVGEQYF. In nucleotides, the CDR3 is TGCAGTGCTAGGACTAGCGGGGTTGTGGGCGAGCAGTACTTC. The chain joins TRBV20-1 to TRBJ2-7; 11 nucleotides agree with TRBD2. The V gene end was trimmed by 3 bases and the J gene end by 6 bases; junction bases not matched to a gene: 7. The CDR3 length is 14 residues. Germline V gives CDR1 DFQATT, CDR2 SNEGSKA (reference sequence).